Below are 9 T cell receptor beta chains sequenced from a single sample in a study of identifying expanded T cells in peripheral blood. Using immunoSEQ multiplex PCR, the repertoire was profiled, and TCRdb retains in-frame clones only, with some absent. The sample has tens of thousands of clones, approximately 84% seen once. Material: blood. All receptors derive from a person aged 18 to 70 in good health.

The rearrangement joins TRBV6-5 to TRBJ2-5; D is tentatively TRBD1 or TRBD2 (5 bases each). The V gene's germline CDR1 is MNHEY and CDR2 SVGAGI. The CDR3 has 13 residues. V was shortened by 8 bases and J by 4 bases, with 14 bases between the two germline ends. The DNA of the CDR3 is TGTGCCAGCGAAACGGGGCTCGGAGAGACCCAGTACTTC. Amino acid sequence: CASETGLGETQYF.

The CDR3 region is CASSSGQGVTDEQYF. The CDR3, as DNA: TGTGCCAGCAGCTCCGGACAGGGGGTAACCGACGAGCAGTACTTC. The chain is built from TRBV7-3 and TRBJ2-7; 10 bases agree with TRBD1. CDR1 is SGHTA and CDR2 is FQGTGA in the germline V gene. Germline trimming cut 4 bases from V and 5 bases from J; bases unmatched to any gene: 8. The CDR3 extends over 15 amino acids.

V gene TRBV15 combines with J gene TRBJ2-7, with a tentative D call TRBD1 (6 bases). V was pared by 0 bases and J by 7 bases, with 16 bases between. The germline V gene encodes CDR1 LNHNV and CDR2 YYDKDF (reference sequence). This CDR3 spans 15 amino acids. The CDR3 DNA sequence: TGTGCCACCAGCAGAGAGTGGGACACCCCGCCTGAGCAGTACTTC. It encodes CATSREWDTPPEQYF.

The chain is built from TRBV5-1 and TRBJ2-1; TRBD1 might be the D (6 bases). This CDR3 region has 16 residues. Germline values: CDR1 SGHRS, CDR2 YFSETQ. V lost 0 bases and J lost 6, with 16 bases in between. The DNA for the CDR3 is TGCGCCAGCAGCTTGGGCCTAGGGGGAATGCGCAATGAGCAGTTCTTC. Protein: CASSLGLGGMRNEQFF.

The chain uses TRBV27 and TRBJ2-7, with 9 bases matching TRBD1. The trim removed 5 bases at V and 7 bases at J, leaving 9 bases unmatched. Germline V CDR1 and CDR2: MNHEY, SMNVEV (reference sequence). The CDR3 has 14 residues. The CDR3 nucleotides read TGTGCCAGCAGTCAGGGACAGGGAGTTTATGAGCAGTACTTC. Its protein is CASSQGQGVYEQYF.

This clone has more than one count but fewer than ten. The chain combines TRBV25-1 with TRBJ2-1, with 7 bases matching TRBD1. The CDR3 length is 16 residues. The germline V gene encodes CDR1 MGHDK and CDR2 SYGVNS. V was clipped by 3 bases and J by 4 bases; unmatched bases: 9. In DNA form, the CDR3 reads TGTGCCAGCAGTGAGAGAAGGGACAGCTATTACAATGAGCAGTTCTTC. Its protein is CASSERRDSYYNEQFF.

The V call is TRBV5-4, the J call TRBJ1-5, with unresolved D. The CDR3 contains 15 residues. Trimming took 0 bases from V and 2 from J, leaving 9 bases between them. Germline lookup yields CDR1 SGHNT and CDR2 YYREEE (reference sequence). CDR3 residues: CASSLGPGGNQPQHF. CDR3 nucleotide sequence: TGTGCCAGCAGCTTGGGGCCCGGGGGCAATCAGCCCCAGCATTTT.

The CDR3 region is CASRGRDSYEQYF. CDR3 coding DNA: TGTGCCAGCCGAGGACGGGACTCCTACGAGCAGTACTTC. The chain carries TRBV19 and TRBJ2-7; D is possibly TRBD2 (5 bases). Germline CDR1 and CDR2: LNHDA and SQIVND (reference sequence). V was clipped by 9 bases and J by 0 bases, with 12 bases between them. The CDR3 is 13 amino acids.

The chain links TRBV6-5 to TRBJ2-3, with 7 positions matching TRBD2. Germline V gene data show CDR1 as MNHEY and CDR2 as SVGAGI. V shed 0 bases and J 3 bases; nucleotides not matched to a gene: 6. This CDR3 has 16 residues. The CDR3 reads CASSYSIAGVTDTQYF. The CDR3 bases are TGTGCCAGCAGTTACTCGATTGCGGGAGTAACAGATACGCAGTATTTT.